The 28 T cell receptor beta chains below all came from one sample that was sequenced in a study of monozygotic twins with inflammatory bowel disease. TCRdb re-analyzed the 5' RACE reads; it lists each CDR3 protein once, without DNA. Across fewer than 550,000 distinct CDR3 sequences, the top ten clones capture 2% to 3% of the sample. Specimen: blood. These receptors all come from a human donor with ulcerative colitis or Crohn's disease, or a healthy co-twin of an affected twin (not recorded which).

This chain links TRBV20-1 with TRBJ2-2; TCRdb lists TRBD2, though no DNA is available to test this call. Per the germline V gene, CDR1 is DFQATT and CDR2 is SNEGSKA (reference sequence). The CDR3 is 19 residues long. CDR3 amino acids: CSARVRLAGGGANTGELFF.

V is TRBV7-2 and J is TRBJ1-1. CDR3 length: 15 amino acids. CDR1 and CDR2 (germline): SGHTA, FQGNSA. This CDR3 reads CASSLGPVMNTEAFF.

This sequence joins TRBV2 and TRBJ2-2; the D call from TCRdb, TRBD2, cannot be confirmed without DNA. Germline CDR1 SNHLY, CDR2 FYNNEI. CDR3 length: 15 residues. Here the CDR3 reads CASSVQGPNTGELFF.

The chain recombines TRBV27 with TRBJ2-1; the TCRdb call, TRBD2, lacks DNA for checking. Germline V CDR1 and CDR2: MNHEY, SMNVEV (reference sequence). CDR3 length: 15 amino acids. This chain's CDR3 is CASSLMASGNNEQFF.

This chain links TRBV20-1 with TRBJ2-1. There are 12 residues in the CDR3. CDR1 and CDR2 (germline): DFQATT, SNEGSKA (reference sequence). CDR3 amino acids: CSAGTAYNEQFF.

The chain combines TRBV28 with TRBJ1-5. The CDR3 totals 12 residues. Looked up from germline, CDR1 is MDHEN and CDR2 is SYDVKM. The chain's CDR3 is CASSPRVQPQHF. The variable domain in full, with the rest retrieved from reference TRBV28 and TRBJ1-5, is DVKVTQSSRYLVKRTGEKVFLECVQDMDHENMFWYRQDPGLGLRLIYFSYDVKMKEKGDIPEGYSVSREKKERFSLILESASTNQTSMYLCASSPRVQPQHFGDGTRLSIL.

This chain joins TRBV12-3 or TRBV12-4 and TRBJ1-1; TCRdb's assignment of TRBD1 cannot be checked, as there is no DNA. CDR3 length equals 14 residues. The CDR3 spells CASRPWTANTEAFF.

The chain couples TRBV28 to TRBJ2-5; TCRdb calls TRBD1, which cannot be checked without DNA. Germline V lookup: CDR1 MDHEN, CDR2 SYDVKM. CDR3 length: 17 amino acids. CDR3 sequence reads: CASSFLKTRWQGETQYF.

This chain's CDR3 is CASSQVLTGGNIQYF. The chain has TRBV3-1 and TRBJ2-4; the TRBD1 assignment by TCRdb is unverifiable without DNA. The CDR3 sequence is 15 residues long. Germline CDR1 LGHDT, CDR2 YNNKEL (reference sequence).

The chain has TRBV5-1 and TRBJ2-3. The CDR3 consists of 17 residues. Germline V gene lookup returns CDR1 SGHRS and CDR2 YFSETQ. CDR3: CASSLTQLAGRTDTQYF.

CDR3 sequence: CASSLAGSGSNEQYF. The chain uses TRBV7-8 and TRBJ2-7; as DNA is missing, the TRBD2 call by TCRdb cannot be tested. The CDR3 spans 15 residues. Germline V gives CDR1 SGHVS, CDR2 FQNEAQ. Filled out from reference TRBV7-8 and TRBJ2-7, the complete variable domain reads GAGVSQSPRYKVAKRGQDVALRCDPISGHVSLFWYQQALGQGPEFLTYFQNEAQLDKSGLPSDRFFAERPEGSVSTLKIQRTQQEDSAVYLCASSLAGSGSNEQYFGPGTRLTVT.

The CDR3 spells CATSEQGSKPNEQFF. The chain couples TRBV24-1 to TRBJ2-1; TCRdb designates TRBD1, a call that cannot be tested without DNA. The CDR3 is 15 amino acids. CDR1 is KGHDR, CDR2 SFDVKD, per germline.

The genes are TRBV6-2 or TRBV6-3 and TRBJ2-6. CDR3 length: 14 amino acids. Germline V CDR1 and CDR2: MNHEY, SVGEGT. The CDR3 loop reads CASRQTSGANVLTF.

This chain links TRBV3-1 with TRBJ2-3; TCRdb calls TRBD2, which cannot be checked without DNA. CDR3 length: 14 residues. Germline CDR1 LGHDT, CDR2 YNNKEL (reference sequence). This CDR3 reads CASSRGTRTYTQYF.

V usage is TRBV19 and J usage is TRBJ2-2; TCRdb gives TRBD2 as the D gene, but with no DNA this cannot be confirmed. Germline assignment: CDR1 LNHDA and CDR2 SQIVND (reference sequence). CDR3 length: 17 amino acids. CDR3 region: CASTPRGIAVFTGELFF.

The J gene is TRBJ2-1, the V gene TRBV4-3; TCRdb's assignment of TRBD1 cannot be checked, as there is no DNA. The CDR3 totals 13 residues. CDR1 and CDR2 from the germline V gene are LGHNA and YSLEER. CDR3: CASSQDGGYEQFF.

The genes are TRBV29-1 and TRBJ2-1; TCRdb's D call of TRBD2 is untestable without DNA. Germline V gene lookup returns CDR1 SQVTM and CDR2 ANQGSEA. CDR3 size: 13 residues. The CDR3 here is CSVEGTALNEQFF.

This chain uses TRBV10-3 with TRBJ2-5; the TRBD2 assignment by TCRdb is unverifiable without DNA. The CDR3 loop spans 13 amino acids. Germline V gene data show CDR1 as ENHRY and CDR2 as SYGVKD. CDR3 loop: CAISEWGGETQYF.

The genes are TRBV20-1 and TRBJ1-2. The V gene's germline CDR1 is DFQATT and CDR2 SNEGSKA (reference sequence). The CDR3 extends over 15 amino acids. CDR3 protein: CSAHGSAGGLYGYTF.

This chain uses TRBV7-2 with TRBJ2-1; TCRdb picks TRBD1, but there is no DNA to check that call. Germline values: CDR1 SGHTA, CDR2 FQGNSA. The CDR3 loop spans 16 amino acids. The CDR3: CASSGGAGGYYNEQFF. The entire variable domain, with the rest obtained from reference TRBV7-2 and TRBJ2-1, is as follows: GAGVSQSPSNKVTEKGKDVELRCDPISGHTALYWYRQSLGQGLEFLIYFQGNSAPDKSGLPSDRFSAERTGGSVSTLTIQRTQQEDSAVYLCASSGGAGGYYNEQFFGPGTRLTVL.

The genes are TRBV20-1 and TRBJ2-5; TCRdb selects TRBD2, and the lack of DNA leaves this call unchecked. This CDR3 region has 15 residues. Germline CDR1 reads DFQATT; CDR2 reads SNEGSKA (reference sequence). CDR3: CSARDVAGVDETQYF.

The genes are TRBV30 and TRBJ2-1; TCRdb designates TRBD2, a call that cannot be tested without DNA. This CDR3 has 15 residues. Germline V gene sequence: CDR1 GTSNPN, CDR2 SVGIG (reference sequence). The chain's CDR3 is CAWSRGTSGSGEQFF.

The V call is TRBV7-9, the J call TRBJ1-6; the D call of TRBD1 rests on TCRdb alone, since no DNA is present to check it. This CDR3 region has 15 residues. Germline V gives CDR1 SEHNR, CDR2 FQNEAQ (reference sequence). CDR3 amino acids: CASSRGGAQGSPLHF. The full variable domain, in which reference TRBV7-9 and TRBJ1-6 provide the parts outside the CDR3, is DTGVSQNPRHKITKRGQNVTFRCDPISEHNRLYWYRQTLGQGPEFLTYFQNEAQLEKSRLLSDRFSAERPKGSFSTLEIQRTEQGDSAMYLCASSRGGAQGSPLHFGNGTRLTVT.

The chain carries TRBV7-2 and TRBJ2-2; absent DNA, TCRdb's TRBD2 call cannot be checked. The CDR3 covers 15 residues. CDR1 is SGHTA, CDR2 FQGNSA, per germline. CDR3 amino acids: CASSPYRPDTGELFF.

CDR3 in amino acids: CASSLHRNQPQHF. The J gene is TRBJ1-5, the V gene TRBV5-1. The CDR3 consists of 13 residues. CDR1 and CDR2 from the germline V gene are SGHRS and YFSETQ.

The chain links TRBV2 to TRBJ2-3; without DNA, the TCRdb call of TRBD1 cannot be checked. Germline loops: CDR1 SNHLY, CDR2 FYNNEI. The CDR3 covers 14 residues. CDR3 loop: CARGGTMVTDTQYF.

CDR3 residues: CASSLSSYNSPLHF. The chain has TRBV12-3 or TRBV12-4 and TRBJ1-6. The CDR3 contains 14 residues.

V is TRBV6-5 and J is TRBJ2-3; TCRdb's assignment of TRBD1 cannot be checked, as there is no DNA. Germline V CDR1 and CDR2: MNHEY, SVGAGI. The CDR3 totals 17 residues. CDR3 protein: CASSFAHYPSSTDTQYF.